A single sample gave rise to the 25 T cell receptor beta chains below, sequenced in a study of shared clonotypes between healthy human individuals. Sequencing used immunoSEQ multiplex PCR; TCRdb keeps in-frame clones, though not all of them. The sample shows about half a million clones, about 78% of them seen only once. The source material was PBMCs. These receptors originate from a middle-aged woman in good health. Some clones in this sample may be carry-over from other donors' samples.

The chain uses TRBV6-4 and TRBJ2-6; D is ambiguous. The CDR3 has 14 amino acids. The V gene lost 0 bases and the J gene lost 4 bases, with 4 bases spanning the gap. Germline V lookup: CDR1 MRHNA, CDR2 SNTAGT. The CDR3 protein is CASSDSTGANVLTF. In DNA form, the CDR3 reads TGTGCCAGCAGTGACTCAACCGGGGCCAACGTCCTGACTTTC.

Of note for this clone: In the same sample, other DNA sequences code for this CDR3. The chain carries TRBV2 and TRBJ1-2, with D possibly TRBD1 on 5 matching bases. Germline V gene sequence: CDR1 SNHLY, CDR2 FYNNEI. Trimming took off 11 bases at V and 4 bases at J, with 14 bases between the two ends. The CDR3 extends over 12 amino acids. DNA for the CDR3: TGTGCCGGGACGGGGAGGTCCTATGGCTACACCTTC. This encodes CAGTGRSYGYTF. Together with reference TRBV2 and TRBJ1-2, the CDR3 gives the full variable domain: EPEVTQTPSHQVTQMGQEVILRCVPISNHLYFYWYRQILGQKVEFLVSFYNNEISEKSEIFDDQFSVERPDGSNFTLKIRSTKLEDSAMYFCAGTGRSYGYTFGSGTRLTVV.

CDR3 sequence (DNA): TGTGCCAGCGGCCTGACGACTAGCGGAAACAATGAGCAGTTCTTC. Its translation: CASGLTTSGNNEQFF. V and J are TRBV9 and TRBJ2-1; the match to TRBD2 covers 9 bases. After removal of 7 bases from V and 5 bases from J, the junction contained 10 bases not matched to a gene. CDR1 and CDR2 from the germline V gene are SGDLS and YYNGEE. The CDR3 is 15 residues long.

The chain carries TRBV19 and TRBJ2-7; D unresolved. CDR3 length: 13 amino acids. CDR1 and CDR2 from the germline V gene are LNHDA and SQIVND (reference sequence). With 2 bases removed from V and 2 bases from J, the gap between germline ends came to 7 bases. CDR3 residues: CASSIPGPYEQYF. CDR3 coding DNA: TGTGCCAGTAGTATACCAGGCCCCTACGAGCAGTACTTC.

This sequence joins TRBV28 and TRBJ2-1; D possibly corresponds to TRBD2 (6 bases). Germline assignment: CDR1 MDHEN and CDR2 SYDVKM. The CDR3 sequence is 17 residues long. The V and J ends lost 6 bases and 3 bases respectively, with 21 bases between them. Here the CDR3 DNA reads TGTGCCAGCAGCCTAATTCAGGGTAGCGGTGACTACAATGAGCAGTTCTTC. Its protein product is CASSLIQGSGDYNEQFF. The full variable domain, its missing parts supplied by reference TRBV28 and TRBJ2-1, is DVKVTQSSRYLVKRTGEKVFLECVQDMDHENMFWYRQDPGLGLRLIYFSYDVKMKEKGDIPEGYSVSREKKERFSLILESASTNQTSMYLCASSLIQGSGDYNEQFFGPGTRLTVL.

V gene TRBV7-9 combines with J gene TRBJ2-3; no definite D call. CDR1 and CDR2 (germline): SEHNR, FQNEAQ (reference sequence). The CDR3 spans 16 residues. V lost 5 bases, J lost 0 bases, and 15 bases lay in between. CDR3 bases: TGTGCCAGCAGCCGAAAGACGGGCGCTAGCACAGATACGCAGTATTTT. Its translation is CASSRKTGASTDTQYF.

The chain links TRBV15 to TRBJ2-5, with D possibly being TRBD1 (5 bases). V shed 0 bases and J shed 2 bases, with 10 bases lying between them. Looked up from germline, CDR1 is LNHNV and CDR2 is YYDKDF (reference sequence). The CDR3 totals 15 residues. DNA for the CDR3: TGTGCCACCAGCAGAGATCGGCACAGGCAAGAGACCCAGTACTTC. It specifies CATSRDRHRQETQYF. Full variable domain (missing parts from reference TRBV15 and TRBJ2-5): DAMVIQNPRYQVTQFGKPVTLSCSQTLNHNVMYWYQQKSSQAPKLLFHYYDKDFNNEADTPDNFQSRRPNTSFCFLDIRSPGLGDTAMYLCATSRDRHRQETQYFGPGTRLLVL.

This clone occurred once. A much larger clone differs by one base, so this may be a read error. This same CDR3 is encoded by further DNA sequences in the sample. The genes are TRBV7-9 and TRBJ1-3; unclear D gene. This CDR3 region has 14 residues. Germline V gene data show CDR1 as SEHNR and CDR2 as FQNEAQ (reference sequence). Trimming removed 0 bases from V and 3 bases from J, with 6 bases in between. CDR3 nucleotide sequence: TGTGCCAGCAGCTTAGCAGGAGTTGGAAACACCATATATTTT. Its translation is CASSLAGVGNTIYF.

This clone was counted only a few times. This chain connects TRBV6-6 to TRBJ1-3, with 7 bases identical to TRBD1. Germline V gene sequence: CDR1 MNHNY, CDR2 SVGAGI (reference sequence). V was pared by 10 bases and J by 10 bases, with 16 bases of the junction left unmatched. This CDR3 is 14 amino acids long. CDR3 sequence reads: CATRDRAMSGTIYF. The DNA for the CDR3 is TGTGCCACCCGTGACAGGGCGATGTCGGGGACCATATATTTT.

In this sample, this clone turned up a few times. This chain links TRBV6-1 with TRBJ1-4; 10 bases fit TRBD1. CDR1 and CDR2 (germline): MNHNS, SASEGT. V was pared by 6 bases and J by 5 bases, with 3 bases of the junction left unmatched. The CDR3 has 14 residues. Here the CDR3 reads CASRRDRGNEKLFF. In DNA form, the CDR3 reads TGTGCCAGCAGAAGGGACAGGGGAAATGAAAAACTGTTTTTT.

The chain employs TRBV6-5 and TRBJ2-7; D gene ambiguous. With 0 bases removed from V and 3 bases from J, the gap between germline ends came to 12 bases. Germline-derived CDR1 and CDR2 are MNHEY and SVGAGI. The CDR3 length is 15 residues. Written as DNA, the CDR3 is TGTGCCAGCAGTTACTCTAGCAACCTTCTCTACGAGCAGTACTTC. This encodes CASSYSSNLLYEQYF.

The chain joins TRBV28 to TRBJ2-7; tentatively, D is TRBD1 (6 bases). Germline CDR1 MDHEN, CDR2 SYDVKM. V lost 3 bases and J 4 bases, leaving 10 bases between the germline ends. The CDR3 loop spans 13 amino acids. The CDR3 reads CASSFQGFYEQYF. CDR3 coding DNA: TGTGCCAGCAGTTTCCAGGGGTTTTACGAGCAGTACTTC.

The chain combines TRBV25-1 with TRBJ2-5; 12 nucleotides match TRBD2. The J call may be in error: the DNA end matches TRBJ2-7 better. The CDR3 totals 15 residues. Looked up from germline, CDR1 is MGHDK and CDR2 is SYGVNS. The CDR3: CASSDPGTSGYEQYF. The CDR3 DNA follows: TGTGCCAGCAGTGACCCCGGGACTAGCGGGTACGAGCAGTACTTC.

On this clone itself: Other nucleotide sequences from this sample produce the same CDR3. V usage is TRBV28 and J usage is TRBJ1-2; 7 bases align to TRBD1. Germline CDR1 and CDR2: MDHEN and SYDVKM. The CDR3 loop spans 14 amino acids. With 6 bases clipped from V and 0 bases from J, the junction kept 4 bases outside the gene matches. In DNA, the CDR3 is TGTGCCAGCAGCCCCGGGACAGCTAACTATGGCTACACCTTC. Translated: CASSPGTANYGYTF.

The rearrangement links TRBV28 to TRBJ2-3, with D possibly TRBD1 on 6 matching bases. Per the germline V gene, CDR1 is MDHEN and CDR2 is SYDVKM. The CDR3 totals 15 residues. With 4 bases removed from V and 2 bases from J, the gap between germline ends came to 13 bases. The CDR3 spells CASSSTGIDTDTQYF. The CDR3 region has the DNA TGTGCCAGCAGTTCAACAGGGATAGACACAGATACGCAGTATTTT.

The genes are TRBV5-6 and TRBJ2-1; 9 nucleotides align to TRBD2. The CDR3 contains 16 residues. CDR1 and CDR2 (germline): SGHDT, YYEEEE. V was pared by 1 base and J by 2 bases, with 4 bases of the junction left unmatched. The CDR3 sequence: CASSLLAGETYNEQFF. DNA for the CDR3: TGTGCCAGCAGCTTGTTAGCGGGGGAGACCTACAATGAGCAGTTCTTC.

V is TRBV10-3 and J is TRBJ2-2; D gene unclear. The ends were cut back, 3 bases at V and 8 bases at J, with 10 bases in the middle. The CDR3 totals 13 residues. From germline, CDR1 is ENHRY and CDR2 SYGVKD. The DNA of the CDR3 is TGTGCCATCAGTGACCCCCCCACGGGGGAGCTGTTTTTT. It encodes CAISDPPTGELFF.

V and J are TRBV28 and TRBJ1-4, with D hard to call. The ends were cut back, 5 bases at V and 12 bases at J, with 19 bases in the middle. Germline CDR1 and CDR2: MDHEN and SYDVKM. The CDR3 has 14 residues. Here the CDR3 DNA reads TGTGCCAGCAGTCCCCCGGGCCGGGTGAAGGAACTGTTTTTT. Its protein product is CASSPPGRVKELFF.

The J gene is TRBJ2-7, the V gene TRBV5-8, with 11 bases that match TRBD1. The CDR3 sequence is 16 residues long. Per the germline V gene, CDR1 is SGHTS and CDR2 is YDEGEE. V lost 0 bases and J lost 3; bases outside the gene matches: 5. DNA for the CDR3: TGTGCCAGCAGCTTGGCCTTGGGACAGGGGGACTACGAGCAGTACTTC. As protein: CASSLALGQGDYEQYF.

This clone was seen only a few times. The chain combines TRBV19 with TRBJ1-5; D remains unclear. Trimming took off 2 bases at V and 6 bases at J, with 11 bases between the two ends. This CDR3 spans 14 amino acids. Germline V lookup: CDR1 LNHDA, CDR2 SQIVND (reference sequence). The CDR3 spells CASSIRQDGQPQHF. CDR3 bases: TGTGCCAGTAGTATACGCCAGGACGGTCAGCCCCAGCATTTT. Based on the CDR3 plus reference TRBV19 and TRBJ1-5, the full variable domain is DGGITQSPKYLFRKEGQNVTLSCEQNLNHDAMYWYRQDPGQGLRLIYYSQIVNDFQKGDIAEGYSVSREKKESFPLTVTSAQKNPTAFYLCASSIRQDGQPQHFGDGTRLSIL.

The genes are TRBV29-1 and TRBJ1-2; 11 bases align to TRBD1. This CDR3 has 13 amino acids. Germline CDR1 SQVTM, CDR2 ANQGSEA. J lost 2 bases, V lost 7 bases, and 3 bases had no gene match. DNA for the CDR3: TGCAGCGCTGGGACAGGGGGGAACTATGGCTACACCTTC. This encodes CSAGTGGNYGYTF.

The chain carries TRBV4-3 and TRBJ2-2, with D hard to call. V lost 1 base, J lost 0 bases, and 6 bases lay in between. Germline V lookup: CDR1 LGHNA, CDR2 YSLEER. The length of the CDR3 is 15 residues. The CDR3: CASSQGQTNTGELFF. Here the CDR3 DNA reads TGCGCCAGCAGCCAAGGCCAAACGAACACCGGGGAGCTGTTTTTT.

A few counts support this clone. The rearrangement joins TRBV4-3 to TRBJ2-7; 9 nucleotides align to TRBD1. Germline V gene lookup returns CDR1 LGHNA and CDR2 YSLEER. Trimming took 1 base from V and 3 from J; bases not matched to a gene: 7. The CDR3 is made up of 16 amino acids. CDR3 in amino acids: CASSQVWGQGNYEQYF. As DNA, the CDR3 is TGCGCCAGCAGCCAAGTATGGGGACAGGGAAACTACGAGCAGTACTTC.

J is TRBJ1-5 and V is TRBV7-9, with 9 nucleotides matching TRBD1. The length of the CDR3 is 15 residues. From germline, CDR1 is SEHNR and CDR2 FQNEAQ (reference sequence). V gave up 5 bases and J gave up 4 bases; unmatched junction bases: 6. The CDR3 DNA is TGTGCCAGCAGCCCCGGACAGGGGAGGAATCAGCCCCAGCATTTT. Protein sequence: CASSPGQGRNQPQHF. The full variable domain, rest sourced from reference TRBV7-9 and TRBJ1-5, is DTGVSQNPRHKITKRGQNVTFRCDPISEHNRLYWYRQTLGQGPEFLTYFQNEAQLEKSRLLSDRFSAERPKGSFSTLEIQRTEQGDSAMYLCASSPGQGRNQPQHFGDGTRLSIL.

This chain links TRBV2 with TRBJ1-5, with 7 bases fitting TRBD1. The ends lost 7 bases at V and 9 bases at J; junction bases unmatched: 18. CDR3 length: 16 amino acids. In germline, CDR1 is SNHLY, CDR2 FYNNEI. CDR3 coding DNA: TGTGCCAGCACAGGGGACAGTTTGGAGGGAAAAACGCCCCAGCATTTT. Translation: CASTGDSLEGKTPQHF. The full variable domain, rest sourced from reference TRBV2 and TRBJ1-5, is EPEVTQTPSHQVTQMGQEVILRCVPISNHLYFYWYRQILGQKVEFLVSFYNNEISEKSEIFDDQFSVERPDGSNFTLKIRSTKLEDSAMYFCASTGDSLEGKTPQHFGDGTRLSIL.